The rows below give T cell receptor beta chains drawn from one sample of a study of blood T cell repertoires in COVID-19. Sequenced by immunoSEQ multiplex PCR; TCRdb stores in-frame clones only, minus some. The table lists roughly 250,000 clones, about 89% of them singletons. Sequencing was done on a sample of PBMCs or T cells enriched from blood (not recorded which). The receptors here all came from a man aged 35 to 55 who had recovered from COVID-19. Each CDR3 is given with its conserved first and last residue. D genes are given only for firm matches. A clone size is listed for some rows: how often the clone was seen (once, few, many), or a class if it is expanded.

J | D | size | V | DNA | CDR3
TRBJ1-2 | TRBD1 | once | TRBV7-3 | TGTGCCAGCAGCTCCCTGGACAGGCTGAACTATGGCTACACCTTC | CASSSLDRLNYGYTF
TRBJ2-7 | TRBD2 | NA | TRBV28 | TGTGCCAGCAGTTTAATAGCGGGAAGCTCCTACGAGCAGTACTTC | CASSLIAGSSYEQYF
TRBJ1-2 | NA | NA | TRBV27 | TGTGCCAGCAGTTCCCTAAAAAGCTATGGCTACACCTTC | CASSSLKSYGYTF
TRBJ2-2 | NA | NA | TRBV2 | TGTGCCAGCAGTGAAGCTCGTCTCCACACCGGGGAGCTGTTTTTT | CASSEARLHTGELFF
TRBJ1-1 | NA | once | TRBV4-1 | TGCGCCAGCAGCCCCCCAACAGGGTTGAACACTGAAGCTTTCTTT | CASSPPTGLNTEAFF
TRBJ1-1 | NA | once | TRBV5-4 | TGTGCCAGCAGCTTGGCCGGGGGGGTCCTTATGAACACTGAAGCTTTCTTT | CASSLAGGVLMNTEAFF
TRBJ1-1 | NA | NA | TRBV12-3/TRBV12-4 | TGTGCCAGCAGTTTAGCGCACGGGGTGAAGGCTTTCTTT | CASSLAHGVKAFF
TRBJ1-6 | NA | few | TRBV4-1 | TGCGCCAGCAGCCAGTCTACGGGGAGTTCACCCCTCCACTTT | CASSQSTGSSPLHF
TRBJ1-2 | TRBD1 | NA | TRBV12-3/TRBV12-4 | TGTGCCAGCAGGCAGACAGGGTTAGGTGGCTACACCTTC | CASRQTGLGGYTF
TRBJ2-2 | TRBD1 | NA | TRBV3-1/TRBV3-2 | TGTGCCAGCAGCCAAAGACAGGGTCGGACCGGGGAGCTGTTTTTT | CASSQRQGRTGELFF
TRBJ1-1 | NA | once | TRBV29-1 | TGCAGCGTTGAAGATTTTATAGCAGGCCAGGGTGGGACTGAAGCTTTCTTT | CSVEDFIAGQGGTEAFF
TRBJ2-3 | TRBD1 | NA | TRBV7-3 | TGTGCCAGCAGCTTACGATGGGACAGGGTGATAGATACGCAGTATTTT | CASSLRWDRVIDTQYF
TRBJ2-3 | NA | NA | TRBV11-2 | TGTGCCAGCAGCTTAGAGGGAGTGGGCGGGTTATTCACAGATACGCAGTATTTT | CASSLEGVGGLFTDTQYF
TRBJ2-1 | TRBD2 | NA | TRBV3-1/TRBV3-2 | TGTGCCAGCAGCTGGACTAGCGGGGGTTACAATGAGCAGTTCTTC | CASSWTSGGYNEQFF
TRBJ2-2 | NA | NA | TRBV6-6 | TGTGCCAGCAGTCCCCTGCCCGAGGGTGAGCGGGGGGAGCTGTTTTTT | CASSPLPEGERGELFF
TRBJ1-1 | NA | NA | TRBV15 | TGTGCCACCAGAGGGACTACAGGGTTGGGCTCATATAGGAACACTGAAGCTTTCTTT | CATRGTTGLGSYRNTEAFF
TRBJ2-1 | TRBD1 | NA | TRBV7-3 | TGTGCCAGCAGCCCGCGACAGGGGAACCTGAACAGCTCCTACAATGAGCAGTTCTTC | CASSPRQGNLNSSYNEQFF
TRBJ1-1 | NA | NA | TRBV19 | TGTGCCAGTAGGAAAGGGGAATCGGTCACTGAAGCTTTCTTT | CASRKGESVTEAFF
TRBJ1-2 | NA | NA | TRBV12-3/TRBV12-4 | TGTGCCAGCAGTTTCAGAGGCTACACCTTC | CASSFRGYTF
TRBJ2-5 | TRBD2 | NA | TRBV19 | TGTGCCACCCGGGGGGGGGCTCTTGAGACCCAGTACTTC | CATRGGALETQYF
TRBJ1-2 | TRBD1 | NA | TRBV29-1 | TGCAGCGTTGAAGATTTGAAACAGGGGGCGGGCTATGGCTACACCTTC | CSVEDLKQGAGYGYTF
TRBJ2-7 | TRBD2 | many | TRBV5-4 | TGTGCCAGCAGCTTGGGGCTAGCGGGAGAGCAGTACTTC | CASSLGLAGEQYF
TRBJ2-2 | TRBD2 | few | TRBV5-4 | TGTGCCAGCAGCCCCGGACTAGCGGGAAACACCGGGGAGCTGTTTTTT | CASSPGLAGNTGELFF
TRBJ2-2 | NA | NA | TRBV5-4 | TGTGCCAGCAGCTTACAGGGAAACACCGGGGAGCTGTTTTTT | CASSLQGNTGELFF
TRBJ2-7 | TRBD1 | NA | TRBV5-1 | TGCGCCAGCAGCTTGGAGGGGTCCGGGACAGCCCCCTACGAGCAGTACTTC | CASSLEGSGTAPYEQYF
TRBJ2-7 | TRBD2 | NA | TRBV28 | TGTGCCAGCGCGCGACTAGCCGATATCTCCTACGAGCAGTACTTC | CASARLADISYEQYF
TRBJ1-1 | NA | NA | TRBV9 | TGTGCCAGCAGCGCCGGAACAAGGGGCGGCACTGAAGCTTTCTTT | CASSAGTRGGTEAFF
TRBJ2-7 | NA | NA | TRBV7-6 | TGTGCCAGCAGCTTAGGGGACAATTACGAGCAGTACTTC | CASSLGDNYEQYF
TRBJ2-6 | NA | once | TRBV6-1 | TGTGCCAGCAGTGAAGCGCTTTGGGGGCTCTCTGGGGCCAACGTCCTGACTTTC | CASSEALWGLSGANVLTF
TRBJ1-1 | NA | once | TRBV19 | TGTGCCAGTAGTAACGGGGGGCGCGACACTGAAGCTTTCTTT | CASSNGGRDTEAFF
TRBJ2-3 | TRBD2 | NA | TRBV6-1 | TGTGCCAGCAGTGAGCGGGAGGGCTCGGATACGCAGTATTTT | CASSEREGSDTQYF
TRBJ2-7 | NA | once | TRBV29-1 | TGCAGCGCCGTGCGGCAGAATTACGAGCAGTACTTC | CSAVRQNYEQYF
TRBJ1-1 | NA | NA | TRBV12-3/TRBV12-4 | TGTGCCAGCATCCGACAGTCTGGCACTGAAGCTTTCTTT | CASIRQSGTEAFF